The clone carrying this T cell receptor (beta chain) was counted a few times. This table comes from immunoSEQ multiplex PCR, and its TCRdb copy is limited to in-frame clones, with some not included. The sample shows about 100,000 clones, 91% of them seen only once. From germline, CDR1 is SGHTA and CDR2 FQGTGA. The CDR3 runs 15 residues. Trimming pared 5 bases from V and 4 bases from J, leaving 18 bases between. Autoimmune disease history or systemic immunosuppression was exclusionary. This sample is part of a study of OX40 agonist ivuxolimab in advanced cancers. Overall study: Partial responses occurred in Three dose-escalation patients, one with hepatocellular carcinoma and two with cutaneous melanoma.

V is TRBV7-3 and J is TRBJ2-7, with a weak D call TRBD1 (7 bases). This clonotype was sampled from an adult with an advanced solid tumor such as melanoma, head and neck, liver or kidney cancer. The sample consisted of CD4+ or CD8+ T cells sorted from blood, taken in a trial of the OX40 agonist ivuxolimab. CDR3 sequence reads: CASSPQGGAPYEQYF. In DNA, the CDR3 is TGTGCCAGCAGCCCTCAGGGGGGAGCACCATACGAGCAGTACTTC.